A single sample is the source of the 26 T cell receptor beta chains below, sequenced in a study of blood T cells in healthy people across ages. A second 7 to 11 cycle PCR used barcoded and J-beta primers. TCRdb re-called the 5' RACE reads with MiXCR, one entry per CDR3 protein. This sample yields 650,000 to 800,000 distinct CDR3 sequences, of which approximately 44% are seen a single time; about a fifth belongs to the top ten. Sequencing used blood. The source of these receptors is a man aged 55-75 years in good health.

The chain uses TRBV29-1 and TRBJ2-1; D might be TRBD2 (5 bases). Germline V gene lookup returns CDR1 SQVTM and CDR2 ANQGSEA. This CDR3 has 8 amino acids. The CDR3 region has the DNA TGCGGCGCCGGGGATCAGTTCTTC. It translates to CGAGDQFF.

J is TRBJ1-5 and V is TRBV10-3; D is unclear. Trimming shortened V by 0 bases and J by 2 bases, and 8 bases separated the two germline ends. This CDR3 spans 15 amino acids. The germline V gene has CDR1 ENHRY and CDR2 SYGVKD. The CDR3 DNA sequence: TGTGCCATCAGTGAGTCGGAGGTTCGCAATCAGCCCCAGCATTTT. It encodes CAISESEVRNQPQHF.

This clonotype was seen a few times. In DNA, the CDR3 is TGTGCCAGCAGCCCCAGACAGGGGTTCGACGAGCAGTACTTC. Translating it yields CASSPRQGFDEQYF. The chain recombines TRBV7-9 with TRBJ2-7; 8 positions match TRBD1. This CDR3 contains 14 residues. The junction had 8 bases not matched to a gene; V was cut back by 5 bases and J by 5 bases. The V gene's germline CDR1 is SEHNR and CDR2 FQNEAQ (reference sequence).

About this clonotype itself: Being one base from a much bigger clone, this may be a read error. The J gene is TRBJ2-5, the V gene TRBV6-6, with D uncertain. Germline V gives CDR1 MNHNY, CDR2 SVGAGI (reference sequence). The CDR3 totals 12 residues. The CDR3 DNA reads as TGTGCCAGCAGTTACCCTCAAGGGACCCAGTACTTC. Its protein is CASSYPQGTQYF.

This chain joins TRBV27 and TRBJ2-7, with D tentatively TRBD1 (7 bases). Trimming took off 3 bases at V and 3 bases at J, with 12 bases between the two ends. Germline V CDR1 and CDR2: MNHEY, SMNVEV (reference sequence). The CDR3 is 14 amino acids. Here the CDR3 DNA reads TGTGCCAGCAGTTTCGCGGGACAGTACTACGAGCAGTACTTC. Translating gives CASSFAGQYYEQYF.

CDR3 bases: TGTGCCAGCAGCTCCCCTTACCAGGGTGTAACAGAGACCCAGTACTTC. It translates to CASSSPYQGVTETQYF. The chain uses TRBV7-2 and TRBJ2-5; D is perhaps TRBD1 (5 bases). The CDR3 spans 16 residues. V lost 4 bases and J lost 4, with 19 bases in between. Germline V gene lookup returns CDR1 SGHTA and CDR2 FQGNSA.

This clonotype was recorded a few times. One end of the junction fails to match germline, which may point to a read error. V usage is TRBV6-2 or TRBV6-3 and J usage is TRBJ1-1; TRBD1 might be the D (5 bases). The CDR3 totals 17 residues. CDR1 and CDR2 from the germline V gene are MNHEY and SVGEGT. CDR3: CASSYSSKGLMNTEAFF. For the CDR3, the DNA is TGTGCCAGCAGTTACTCGAGTAAGGGACTGATGAACACTGAGGCTTTCTTT.

This clonotype showed up just a few times. The chain carries TRBV5-1 and TRBJ2-7; D is undetermined. The V gene lost 4 bases and the J gene lost 0 bases, with 11 bases spanning the gap. Germline V gene lookup returns CDR1 SGHRS and CDR2 YFSETQ. This CDR3 has 14 residues. The CDR3 sequence: CASSEKDASYEQYF. CDR3 sequence (DNA): TGCGCCAGCAGCGAAAAGGACGCCTCCTACGAGCAGTACTTC.

In this sample, this clonotype turned up a few times. The chain carries TRBV13 and TRBJ2-5; D perhaps matches TRBD2 (6 bases). Looked up from germline, CDR1 is PRHDT and CDR2 is FYEKMQ (reference sequence). CDR3 length equals 15 residues. V was clipped by 5 bases and J by 5 bases, with 18 bases between them. The CDR3 loop is CASSPMGTQEETQYF. The CDR3 DNA follows: TGTGCCAGCAGCCCAATGGGGACTCAGGAGGAGACCCAGTACTTC.

This clonotype appeared many times. The rearrangement joins TRBV9 to TRBJ2-3, with unresolved D. Germline V gene sequence: CDR1 SGDLS, CDR2 YYNGEE. This CDR3 is built from 13 residues. V shed 4 bases and J shed 6 bases, with 12 bases lying between them. Here the CDR3 reads CASSPSVWDTQYF. The CDR3 nucleotides read TGTGCCAGCAGCCCGTCCGTATGGGATACGCAGTATTTT.

This sequence joins TRBV28 and TRBJ1-1, with TRBD1 matching over 8 bases. The germline gives CDR1 MDHEN, CDR2 SYDVKM. Trimming removed 4 bases from V and 4 bases from J; junction bases left unmatched: 8. The CDR3 sequence is 15 residues long. CDR3: CASSSQGAPSTEAFF. The CDR3 DNA follows: TGTGCCAGCAGTTCGCAGGGGGCCCCGAGCACTGAAGCTTTCTTT.

The V and J genes are TRBV20-1 and TRBJ2-7; 8 nucleotides line up with TRBD1. The junction had 11 bases not matched to a gene; V was cut back by 3 bases and J by 7 bases. From germline, CDR1 is DFQATT and CDR2 SNEGSKA (reference sequence). There are 14 residues in the CDR3. The CDR3 sequence: CSASLPQGAREQYF. The CDR3 bases are TGCAGTGCTAGCCTTCCCCAGGGGGCACGGGAGCAGTACTTC.

The chain links TRBV20-1 to TRBJ1-2, with 11 bases fitting TRBD1. This CDR3 region has 18 residues. Unmatched junction bases numbered 17, after V lost 1 base and J lost 7 bases. Germline lookup yields CDR1 DFQATT and CDR2 SNEGSKA (reference sequence). CDR3 loop: CSARVYGGGTGGISGYTF. The CDR3 DNA is TGCAGTGCTAGAGTATACGGCGGCGGGACAGGGGGAATAAGTGGCTACACCTTC.

The chain recombines TRBV2 with TRBJ1-5; D is perhaps TRBD1 (5 bases). V lost 7 bases and J 4 bases, leaving 14 bases between the germline ends. Per the germline V gene, CDR1 is SNHLY and CDR2 is FYNNEI. The CDR3 runs 14 residues. The DNA of the CDR3 is TGTGCCAGCACGAGGGACTCAGGGAATCAGCCCCAGCATTTT. This translates into CASTRDSGNQPQHF.

V is TRBV4-3 and J is TRBJ2-1; a possible D gene is TRBD2 (5 bases). The germline V gene encodes CDR1 LGHNA and CDR2 YSLEER. The CDR3 spans 13 residues. Trimming pared 4 bases from V and 8 bases from J, leaving 12 bases between. CDR3 DNA sequence: TGCGCCAGCAGCCCGGGAACGATAGATGAGCAGTTCTTC. This translates into CASSPGTIDEQFF.

This clonotype appeared a single time. The genes are TRBV5-6 and TRBJ2-1, with D hard to call. Germline CDR1 is SGHDT and CDR2 is YYEEEE. V lost 0 bases and J lost 4, with 14 bases in between. The CDR3 sequence is 16 residues long. DNA for the CDR3: TGTGCCAGCAGCTTGGCCGCCAGCCACACGTACAATGAGCAGTTCTTC. Translation gives CASSLAASHTYNEQFF. The complete variable domain, with remaining parts taken from reference TRBV5-6 and TRBJ2-1, reads DAGVTQSPTHLIKTRGQQVTLRCSPKSGHDTVSWYQQALGQGPQFIFQYYEEEERQRGNFPDRFSGHQFPNYSSELNVNALLLGDSALYLCASSLAASHTYNEQFFGPGTRLTVL.

This clonotype was seen a few times. The V call is TRBV6-2 or TRBV6-3, the J call TRBJ2-5; D unresolved. This CDR3 contains 12 residues. Trimming pared 3 bases from V and 3 bases from J, leaving 5 bases between. CDR1 and CDR2 (germline): MNHEY, SVGEGT. In DNA, the CDR3 is TGTGCCAGCAGTTATTTCGAAGAGACCCAGTACTTC. The encoded protein is CASSYFEETQYF.

V gene TRBV20-1 combines with J gene TRBJ2-5; tentatively, D is TRBD2 (5 bases). This CDR3 spans 15 amino acids. Per the germline V gene, CDR1 is DFQATT and CDR2 is SNEGSKA (reference sequence). V lost 6 bases and J lost 2, with 19 bases in between. The CDR3 sequence: CSAKGKMGGQETQYF. CDR3 nucleotide sequence: TGCAGTGCCAAGGGAAAAATGGGCGGGCAAGAGACCCAGTACTTC.

This clonotype was seen a handful of times. The gene calls are TRBV20-1 and TRBJ2-7; 7 bases are shared with TRBD1. V shed 4 bases, J shed 4 bases, and the junction held 10 bases outside the gene matches. The length of the CDR3 is 14 residues. Germline V gives CDR1 DFQATT, CDR2 SNEGSKA (reference sequence). The CDR3 protein is CSATTGVGVYEQYF. The DNA for the CDR3 is TGCAGTGCTACTACAGGGGTAGGGGTGTACGAGCAGTACTTC.

This clonotype was found a few times. The chain combines TRBV5-1 with TRBJ2-5, with D possibly being TRBD2 (6 bases). Germline lookup yields CDR1 SGHRS and CDR2 YFSETQ. The CDR3 loop spans 16 amino acids. V was pared by 4 bases and J by 8 bases, with 24 bases between. CDR3 loop: CASSASSGSGGFTQYF. The CDR3 nucleotides are TGCGCCAGCAGCGCATCCTCCGGTAGCGGCGGGTTTACCCAGTACTTC.

This clonotype was detected many times. The chain couples TRBV7-3 to TRBJ2-3; 10 nucleotides agree with TRBD2. Germline CDR1 and CDR2: SGHTA and FQGTGA. V lost 2 bases to trimming and J lost 4 bases; unmatched junction nucleotides: 9. The CDR3 covers 17 residues. Written as DNA, the CDR3 is TGTGCCAGCAGCTTAGGTTCACTAGCGGGGACGTCAGATACGCAGTATTTT. Protein sequence: CASSLGSLAGTSDTQYF.

The chain joins TRBV20-1 to TRBJ1-2, with 7 nucleotides matching TRBD1. V was pared by 6 bases and J by 5 bases, with 9 bases of the junction left unmatched. The CDR3 length is 13 residues. Germline V gives CDR1 DFQATT, CDR2 SNEGSKA (reference sequence). The CDR3 region is CSASAGTVYGYTF. In DNA form, the CDR3 reads TGCAGTGCCAGCGCCGGGACAGTGTATGGCTACACCTTC.

This sequence joins TRBV7-2 and TRBJ2-7; 9 positions match TRBD1. With 4 bases clipped from V and 4 bases from J, the junction kept 11 bases outside the gene matches. This CDR3 contains 16 residues. The V gene's germline CDR1 is SGHTA and CDR2 FQGNSA. CDR3 residues: CASSSHTGTGPYEQYF. As DNA, the CDR3 is TGTGCCAGCAGCTCACATACCGGGACAGGGCCTTACGAGCAGTACTTC.

The chain carries TRBV6-1 and TRBJ1-5; maybe TRBD1 (6 bases). Trimming stripped 7 bases from V and 4 bases from J, with 17 bases between. Germline CDR1 MNHNS, CDR2 SASEGT. This CDR3 region has 15 residues. The CDR3 here is CASTTNRAENQPQHF. As DNA, the CDR3 is TGTGCCAGCACCACAAACAGGGCAGAGAATCAGCCCCAGCATTTT.

This clonotype showed up just a few times. This chain uses TRBV5-1 with TRBJ2-5; no clear D. CDR3 length: 14 residues. Trimming removed 4 bases at V and 2 bases at J, with 12 bases between. The germline CDR1 and CDR2 sequences are SGHRS and YFSETQ. This CDR3 reads CASSPSPQQETQYF. The DNA for the CDR3 is TGCGCCAGCAGCCCATCACCCCAGCAAGAGACCCAGTACTTC.

In nucleotides, the CDR3 is TGTGCCAGCAGTTACGCGATGCGTTCGAAGACCCAGTACTTC. It specifies CASSYAMRSKTQYF. This sequence joins TRBV6-5 and TRBJ2-7; the D is unclear. The J call may be wrong; the DNA end is better matched by TRBJ2-5. The CDR3 sequence is 14 residues long. Germline V gene sequence: CDR1 MNHEY, CDR2 SVGAGI.